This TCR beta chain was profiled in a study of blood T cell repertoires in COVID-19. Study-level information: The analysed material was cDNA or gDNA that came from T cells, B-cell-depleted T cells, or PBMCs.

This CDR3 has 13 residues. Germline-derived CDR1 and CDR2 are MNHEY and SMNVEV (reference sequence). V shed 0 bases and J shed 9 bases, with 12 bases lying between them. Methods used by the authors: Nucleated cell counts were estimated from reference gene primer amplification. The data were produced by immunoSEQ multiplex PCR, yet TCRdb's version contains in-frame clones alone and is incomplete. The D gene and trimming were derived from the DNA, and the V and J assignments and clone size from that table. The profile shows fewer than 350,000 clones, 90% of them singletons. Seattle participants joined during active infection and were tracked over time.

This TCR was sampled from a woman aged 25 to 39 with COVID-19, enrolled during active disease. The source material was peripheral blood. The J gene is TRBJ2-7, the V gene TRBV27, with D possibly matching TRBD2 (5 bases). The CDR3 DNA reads TGTGCCAGCAGTTTATCGACTACTCACGGGCAGTACTTC. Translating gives CASSLSTTHGQYF.